This T cell receptor (beta chain) was profiled in a study of blood T cell repertoires in COVID-19. Study context: PBMCs, B-cell-depleted T cells, or T cells were the source of the cDNA or gDNA that made up the material.

This CDR3 is built from 12 residues. Germline V gives CDR1 SGHNT, CDR2 YYREEE (reference sequence). V shed 2 bases, J shed 14 bases, and the junction held 6 bases outside the gene matches. TCRdb's copy holds only in-frame clones and misses some; the assay was immunoSEQ multiplex PCR. The sample yields around 300,000 clones, roughly 85% seen once. This clone was picked up one time. The sample comprised peripheral blood. The receptor was isolated from an older woman with acute or convalescent COVID-19. The chain has TRBV5-4 and TRBJ2-3; 9 nucleotides match TRBD1. The CDR3 DNA follows: TGTGCCAGCAGCTTACGCGGGACAGGGACGTATTTT. Amino acids: CASSLRGTGTYF. The full variable domain, with the rest looked up from reference TRBV5-4 and TRBJ2-3, is ETGVTQSPTHLIKTRGQQVTLRCSSQSGHNTVSWYQQALGQGPQFIFQYYREEENGRGNFPPRFSGLQFPNYSSELNVNALELDDSALYLCASSLRGTGTYFGPGTRLTVL.